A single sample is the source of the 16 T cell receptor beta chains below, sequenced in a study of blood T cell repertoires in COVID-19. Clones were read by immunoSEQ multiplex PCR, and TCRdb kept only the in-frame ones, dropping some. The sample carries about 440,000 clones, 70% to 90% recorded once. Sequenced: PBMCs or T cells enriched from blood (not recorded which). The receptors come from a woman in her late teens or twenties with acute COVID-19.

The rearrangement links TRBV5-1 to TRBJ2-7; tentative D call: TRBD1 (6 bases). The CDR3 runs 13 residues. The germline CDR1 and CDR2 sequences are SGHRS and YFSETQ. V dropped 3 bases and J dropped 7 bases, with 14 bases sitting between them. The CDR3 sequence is CASSWGSQGEQYF. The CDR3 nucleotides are TGCGCCAGCAGCTGGGGCTCCCAGGGGGAGCAGTACTTC.

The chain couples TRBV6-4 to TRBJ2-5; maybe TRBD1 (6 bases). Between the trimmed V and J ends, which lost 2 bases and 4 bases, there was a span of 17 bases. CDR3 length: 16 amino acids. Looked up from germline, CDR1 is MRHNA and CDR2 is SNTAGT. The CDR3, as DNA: TGTGCCAGCAGTGACCATACCGGGACAAGGAGAGAGACCCAGTACTTC. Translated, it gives CASSDHTGTRRETQYF.

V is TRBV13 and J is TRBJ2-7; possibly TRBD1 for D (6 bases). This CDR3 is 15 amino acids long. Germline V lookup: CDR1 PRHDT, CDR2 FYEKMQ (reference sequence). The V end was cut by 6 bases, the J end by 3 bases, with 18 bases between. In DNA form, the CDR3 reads TGTGCCAGCAGACCCCCAGGGGCGGATGGCTACGAGCAGTACTTC. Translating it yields CASRPPGADGYEQYF.

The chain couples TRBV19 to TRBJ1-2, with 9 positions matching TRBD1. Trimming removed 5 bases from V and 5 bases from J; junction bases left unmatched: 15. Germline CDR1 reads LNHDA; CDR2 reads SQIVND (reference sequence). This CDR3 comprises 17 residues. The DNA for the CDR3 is TGTGCCAGTAGTCCAACCTTCCGGGACAGGGTTCTATATGGCTACACCTTC. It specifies CASSPTFRDRVLYGYTF.

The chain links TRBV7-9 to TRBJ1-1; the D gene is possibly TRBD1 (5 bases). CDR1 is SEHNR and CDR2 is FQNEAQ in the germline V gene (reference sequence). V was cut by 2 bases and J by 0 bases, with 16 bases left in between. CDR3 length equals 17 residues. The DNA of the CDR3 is TGTGCCAGCAGCTTAATCAGGGTGGGCCTTCTGAACACTGAAGCTTTCTTT. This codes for CASSLIRVGLLNTEAFF.

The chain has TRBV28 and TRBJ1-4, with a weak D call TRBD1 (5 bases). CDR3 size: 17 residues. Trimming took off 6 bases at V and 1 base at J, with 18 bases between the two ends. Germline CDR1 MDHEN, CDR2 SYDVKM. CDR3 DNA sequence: TGTGCCAGCAGCCCTTGGGGAGGGAGGGGAACTAATGAAAAACTGTTTTTT. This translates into CASSPWGGRGTNEKLFF.

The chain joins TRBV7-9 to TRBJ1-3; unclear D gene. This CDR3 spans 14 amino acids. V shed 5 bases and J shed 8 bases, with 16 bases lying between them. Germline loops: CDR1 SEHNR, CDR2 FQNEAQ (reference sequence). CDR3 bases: TGTGCCAGCAGCAACGAACCCAAAGGAGACACCATATATTTT. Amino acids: CASSNEPKGDTIYF.

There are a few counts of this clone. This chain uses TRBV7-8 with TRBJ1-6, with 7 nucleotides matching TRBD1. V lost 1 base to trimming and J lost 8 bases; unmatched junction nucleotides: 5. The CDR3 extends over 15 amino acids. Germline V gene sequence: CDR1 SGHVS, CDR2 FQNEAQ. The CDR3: CASSLVGTADSPLHF. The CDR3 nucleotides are TGTGCCAGCAGCTTAGTTGGGACAGCCGATTCACCCCTCCACTTT.

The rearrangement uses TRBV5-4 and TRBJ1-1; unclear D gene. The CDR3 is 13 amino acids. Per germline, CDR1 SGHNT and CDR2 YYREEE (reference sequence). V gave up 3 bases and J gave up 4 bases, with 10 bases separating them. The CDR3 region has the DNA TGTGCCAGCAGCTCGGCGGGAATCACTGAAGCTTTCTTT. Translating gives CASSSAGITEAFF.

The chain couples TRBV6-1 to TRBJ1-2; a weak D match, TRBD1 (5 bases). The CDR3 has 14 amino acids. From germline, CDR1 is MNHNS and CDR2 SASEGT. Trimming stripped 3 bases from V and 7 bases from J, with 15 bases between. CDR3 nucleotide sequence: TGTGCCAGCAGTGACGCCTCAGGGTTGCCTGGCTACACCTTC. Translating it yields CASSDASGLPGYTF.

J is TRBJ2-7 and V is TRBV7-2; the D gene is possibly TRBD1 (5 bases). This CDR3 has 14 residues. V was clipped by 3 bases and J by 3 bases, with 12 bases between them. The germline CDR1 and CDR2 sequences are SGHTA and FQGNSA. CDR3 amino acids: CASSFSGAVYEQYF. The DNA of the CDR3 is TGTGCCAGCAGCTTTAGTGGGGCAGTCTACGAGCAGTACTTC.

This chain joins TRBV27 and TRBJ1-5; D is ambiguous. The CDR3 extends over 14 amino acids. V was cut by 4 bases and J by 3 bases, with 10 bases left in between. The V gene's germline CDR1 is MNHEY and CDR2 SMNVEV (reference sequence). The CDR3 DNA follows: TGTGCCAGCAGTTCGTCCGGGTTCAATCAGCCCCAGCATTTT. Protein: CASSSSGFNQPQHF.

CDR3 residues: CASSYYAGGANVLTF. In DNA, the CDR3 is TGTGCCAGCAGTTACTACGCGGGTGGGGCCAACGTCCTGACTTTC. The gene calls are TRBV6-2 or TRBV6-3 and TRBJ2-6; a weak D match, TRBD2 (5 bases). The ends were cut back, 1 base at V and 3 bases at J, with 7 bases in the middle. Germline assignment: CDR1 MNHEY and CDR2 SVGEGT. The CDR3 is made up of 15 amino acids.

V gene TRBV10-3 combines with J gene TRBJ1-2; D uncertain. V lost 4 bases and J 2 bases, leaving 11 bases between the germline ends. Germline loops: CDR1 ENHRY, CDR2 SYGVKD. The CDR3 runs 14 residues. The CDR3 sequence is CAISGAQTNYGYTF. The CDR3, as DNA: TGTGCCATCAGTGGGGCACAAACCAACTATGGCTACACCTTC.

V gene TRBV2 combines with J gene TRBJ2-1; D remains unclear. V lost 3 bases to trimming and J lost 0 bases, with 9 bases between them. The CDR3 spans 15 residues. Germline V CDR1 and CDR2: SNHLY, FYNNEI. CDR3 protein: CASSDTTRSYNEQFF. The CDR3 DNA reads TGTGCCAGCAGTGACACTACCCGCTCCTACAATGAGCAGTTCTTC.

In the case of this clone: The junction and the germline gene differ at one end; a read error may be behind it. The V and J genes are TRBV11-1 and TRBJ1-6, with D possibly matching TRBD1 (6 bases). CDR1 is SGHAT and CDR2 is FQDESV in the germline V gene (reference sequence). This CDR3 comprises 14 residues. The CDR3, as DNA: TGTGCCAGCAGCCACCACAGGGATAACTCACCCCTCCACTTT. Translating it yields CASSHHRDNSPLHF.